This T cell receptor (beta chain) derives from a study of breast tumors, draining lymph nodes, adjacent tissues. CDR3 length equals 15 residues. The V gene's germline CDR1 is MNHEY and CDR2 SMNVEV (reference sequence). V lost 4 bases, J lost 4 bases, and 7 bases stayed unmatched. The lymph nodes were axillary draining lymph nodes from breast cancer patients. TCRdb fed the multiplex PCR reads into MiXCR, producing one record per CDR3 protein. Among 150,000 to 200,000 distinct CDR3 sequences listed, around 33% were seen once. The sample was axillary lymph node tissue. This clonotype was obtained from a female donor with breast cancer. Some clones in this sample may be carry-over from other donors' samples. This chain uses TRBV27 with TRBJ2-7; the match to TRBD2 covers 10 bases. CDR3 bases: TGTGCCAGCAGTTACAAACTAGCGGGAATTTACGAGCAGTACTTC. Translation gives CASSYKLAGIYEQYF.